Described below is a single T cell receptor beta chain sequence and its context. PCR was performed using 60 Vbeta and 13 Jbeta primers. Clones were read by immunoSEQ multiplex PCR, and TCRdb kept only the in-frame ones, dropping some. The sample carries about 150,000 clones, more than 7.5% recorded once. These data belong to a study of cytomegalovirus exposure and HLA in healthy donors. CDR3 length equals 14 residues. Trimming removed 0 bases at V and 8 bases at J, with 11 bases between. Germline CDR1 reads SGHTS; CDR2 reads YDEGEE. This clonotype was obtained from a man aged 50 or older in good health and CMV-seronegative. The specimen was PBMCs. This chain links TRBV5-8 with TRBJ1-4; unclear D gene. The CDR3 loop reads CASSLGFAGEKLFF. The CDR3 bases are TGTGCCAGCAGCTTGGGTTTCGCGGGGGAAAAACTGTTTTTT.